This TCR beta chain derives from a study of blood T cell repertoires in COVID-19 (TCRdb year 2020). In terms of the full investigation: Samples covering the acute and convalescent phases of COVID-19 were provided by collaborators in the United States, Italy and Spain. Where HLA class I and class II types were available, the types were taken from metadata supplied by the sample provider, not from assay-based typing. Subjects who had been exposed to COVID-19, were actively infected with it, or had recovered from it provided the deeply sampled blood TCRbeta repertoires that made up the dataset. The prospective study material was composed of cDNA or gDNA derived from T cells, B-cell-depleted T cells, or PBMCs. Sample metadata almost always included a de-identified subject ID, COVID-19 status, age in years and sex. Samples were obtained from the ongoing ImmuneRACE study (first 160 participants) and from about 1,300 subjects provided by 6 global collaborators. The repertoires were released in a freely available public database intended as a resource for research on the immune response to SARS-CoV-2.

At one collaborating source in Seattle, patients were enrolled during active infection and were followed longitudinally through the course of disease. The collaborating institutions used their own protocols to collect whole blood in K2EDTA tubes. For TCRbeta analysis, collaborators shipped samples in one of three forms: frozen whole blood, isolated PBMCs, or DNA extracted from either of those sample types. The immunoSEQ Assay, a bias-controlled multiplex PCR, was used to amplify TCRbeta CDR3 regions from genomic DNA. As for how the authors treated the data: Nucleated cell counts per sample were estimated from amplification of reference gene primers within the assay. To quantify the absolute abundance of each unique TCRbeta CDR3 rearrangement, sequence reads were collapsed and filtered. Productive Simpson clonality was computed per sample as the square root of Simpson's diversity index over productive rearrangements. Here the immuneACCESS table is served through TCRdb, limited to in-frame sequences with V and J called. Missing clones are a known gap in these copies; in checked studies unresolved V genes cover under half, and the rest lacks a known reason. V and J calls and clone size come straight from that table; D and trimming were deduced from the DNA. The sample table lists approximately 210,000 clones, about 84% of them with a count of one. The top ten hold about 7.8% of the sample.

Beyond this particular receptor, the publication reports: The amount of clinical and demographic metadata varied by source and participant and was provided uncurated.

Via the germline V gene, CDR1 is SGHNT and CDR2 YENEEA. V drops 5 bases and J drops 8 bases, leaving 10 bases in between. The CDR3 runs 13 amino acids, cysteine and phenylalanine included. Of the read, only the CDR3 DNA is kept; its 39 bases are in frame from base 1. Details on this clone: Its antigen is currently not known. No much larger clonotype is one base removed from it; base qualities were not supplied.

Recombination connected TRBV11-3 to TRBJ1-6; the D gene assignment is ambiguous. The receptor's source is a woman aged 80 or over with COVID-19, enrolled during active disease. Sequencing used peripheral blood. The sequence in DNA is TGTGCCAGCAGCGCCTCCGGAGATTCACCCCTCCACTTT. It codes for CASSASGDSPLHF.